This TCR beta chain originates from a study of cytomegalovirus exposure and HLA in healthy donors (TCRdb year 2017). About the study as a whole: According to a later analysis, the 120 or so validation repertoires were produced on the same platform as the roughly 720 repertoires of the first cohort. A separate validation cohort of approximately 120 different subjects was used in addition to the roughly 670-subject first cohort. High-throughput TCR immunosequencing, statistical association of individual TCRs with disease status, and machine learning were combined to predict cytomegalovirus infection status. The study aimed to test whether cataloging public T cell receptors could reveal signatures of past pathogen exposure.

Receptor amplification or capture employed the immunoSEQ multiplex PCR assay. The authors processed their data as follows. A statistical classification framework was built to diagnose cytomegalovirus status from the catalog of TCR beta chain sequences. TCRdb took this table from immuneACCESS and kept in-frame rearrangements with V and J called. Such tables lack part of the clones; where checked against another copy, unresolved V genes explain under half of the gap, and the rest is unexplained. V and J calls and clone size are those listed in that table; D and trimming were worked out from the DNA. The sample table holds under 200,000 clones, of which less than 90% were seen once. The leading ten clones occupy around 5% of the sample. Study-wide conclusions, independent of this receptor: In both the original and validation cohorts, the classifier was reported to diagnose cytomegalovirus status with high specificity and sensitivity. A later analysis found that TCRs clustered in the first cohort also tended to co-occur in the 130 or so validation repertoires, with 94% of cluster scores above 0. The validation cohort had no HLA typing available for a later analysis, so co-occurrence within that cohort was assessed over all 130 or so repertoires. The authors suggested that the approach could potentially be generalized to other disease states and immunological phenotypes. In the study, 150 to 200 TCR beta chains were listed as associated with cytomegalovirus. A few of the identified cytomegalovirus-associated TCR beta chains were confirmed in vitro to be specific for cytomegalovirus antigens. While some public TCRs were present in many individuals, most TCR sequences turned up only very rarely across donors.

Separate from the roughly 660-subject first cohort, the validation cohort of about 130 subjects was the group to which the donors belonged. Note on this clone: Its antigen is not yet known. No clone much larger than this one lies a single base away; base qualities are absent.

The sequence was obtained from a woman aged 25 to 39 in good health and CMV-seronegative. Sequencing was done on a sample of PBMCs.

The CDR3 has the sequence CASSSTTGRQETQYF. DNA sequence: TGTGCCAGCAGTTCAACGACAGGGCGCCAAGAGACCCAGTACTTC. The rearranged chain carries TRBV11-3 and TRBJ2-5, with TRBD1 matching 7 junction bases. Germline trimming amounts to 6 bases on V and 1 base on J, with 8 as the count of junction bases outside the gene matches. Sequences SGHNT (CDR1) and YENEEA (CDR2) are obtained from the germline V gene. From cysteine to phenylalanine, the CDR3 is 15 amino acids long. The sequence is cut down to CDR3 DNA, 45 bases in frame from base 1.